The present T cell receptor (beta chain) was sequenced within a study of cytomegalovirus exposure and HLA in healthy donors. Notes on the study in general: Presence/absence analysis assumed near-uniform sequencing depth across donors. In an earlier analysis, in 540 or so donors, most V segments appeared productive either ~90% or ~30% of the time.

In the PCR, 60 Vbeta and 13 Jbeta primers were used. Original data processing: Later, an analysis found around 80 million unique TCR beta chains, and 10 million to 11 million of these were shared. Libraries were prepared by immunoSEQ multiplex PCR; TCRdb keeps only in-frame clonotypes and omits some of them. V, J and clone size are taken as reported in that table, and D and trimming were inferred from the DNA itself. The sample gives roughly 190,000 clones, approximately 82% of which show up once; less than 2% is in the top ten. As concerns this clone: Antigen specificity is unknown.

Germline assignment: CDR1 SGHDT and CDR2 YYEEEE. After removal of 1 base from V and 5 bases from J, the junction contained 8 bases not matched to a gene. This CDR3 contains 17 residues. What was sequenced was PBMCs. This sequence originates from a woman younger than 30 in good health and CMV-seronegative. The chain links TRBV5-6 to TRBJ2-2, with 10 bases matching TRBD1. The CDR3 sequence is CASSLRGTGAITGELFF. CDR3 in DNA: TGTGCCAGCAGCTTGCGCGGGACAGGGGCCATAACCGGGGAGCTGTTTTTT. The full variable domain, its missing parts supplied by reference TRBV5-6 and TRBJ2-2, is DAGVTQSPTHLIKTRGQQVTLRCSPKSGHDTVSWYQQALGQGPQFIFQYYEEEERQRGNFPDRFSGHQFPNYSSELNVNALLLGDSALYLCASSLRGTGAITGELFFGEGSRLTVL.